This TCR beta chain was sequenced in a study of T cell responses to AZD1222 COVID-19 vaccine. The sample holds a few counts of this clone. The assay was immunoSEQ multiplex PCR, and TCRdb's table has in-frame clones only and misses some. In the table there are around 150,000 clones, 80% to 90% of which are singletons. Trimming left V 3 bases short and J 8 bases short, with 24 bases between. The germline V gene has CDR1 LGHNA and CDR2 YNFKEQ. This CDR3 is built from 17 residues. The chain recombines TRBV4-2 with TRBJ2-3; D may match TRBD1 or TRBD2 (5 bases each). This clonotype originated in an adult in good health. The sample consisted of peripheral blood, taken on day 0 of AZD1222 vaccination. Here the CDR3 reads CASSQEPGRGQGSTQYF. The CDR3 nucleotides are TGTGCCAGCAGCCAGGAACCCGGACGGGGCCAAGGTTCTACGCAGTATTTT.